This T cell receptor beta chain was sequenced in a study of blood T cell repertoires in COVID-19. Study-level background: Some COVID-19 samples were acute and others convalescent; all came from the United States, Italy and Spain.

Concerning this clone: The junction differs from germline at one of its ends, possibly a read error.

The CDR3 runs 12 residues. Germline CDR1 and CDR2: KGHSH and LQKENI. Original handling: Amplification from reference gene primers served as the basis for estimated nucleated cell counts. Sequencing was performed with immunoSEQ multiplex PCR; in TCRdb, only in-frame clones are kept and a portion is missing. D and trimming come from the DNA, and the V and J calls and clone size come from that table. The table has 200,000 to 250,000 clones, about 88% seen once. The chain carries TRBV18 and TRBJ1-5; D gene unclear. This TCR was sampled from a woman aged 60 to 75 with acute or convalescent COVID-19. Sequenced: peripheral blood. CDR3 nucleotides: TGTGCCAGCTCACAGCTGAATCAGGCCCAGCATTTT. Translating it yields CASSQLNQAQHF.